This T cell receptor beta chain appears in the sequencing data of a study of T cells in Graves' hyperthyroidism and ophthalmopathy. V was cut by 5 bases and J by 4 bases, with 23 bases left in between. The CDR3 has 17 residues. Germline values: CDR1 MNHNS, CDR2 SASEGT. The table lists this clonotype with many counts. The TCR beta CDR3 regions underwent amplification using RNA transcripts as the source. During a first-round RT-PCR of the TCR CDR3, the HTBI primer set was used. TCRdb reprocessed the multiplex PCR reads via MiXCR and lists one record per CDR3 protein. Among 450,000 to 550,000 distinct CDR3 sequences listed, about 24% were seen once.

This receptor was identified in a woman aged 25 to 39 with Graves' ophthalmopathy. Sequenced input: blood. The J gene is TRBJ2-5, the V gene TRBV6-1; possible D gene TRBD2, 6 bases. The CDR3 DNA sequence: TGTGCCAGCAGTCGCTGGCTAGGGGCTAGCGAGGGAGAGACCCAGTACTTC. Its translation is CASSRWLGASEGETQYF.